A single T cell receptor (beta chain) is shown here with its context. Its specificity is not known. The same CDR3 can be traced to other DNA sequences in this sample. 13 Jbeta primers and 60 Vbeta primers were used for the PCR. Profiling relied on immunoSEQ multiplex PCR, and the TCRdb table lists in-frame clones only, not all of them. The data contain 100,000 to 150,000 clones, about four fifths of them singletons. Germline trimming cut 5 bases from V and 1 base from J; bases unmatched to any gene: 3. From germline, CDR1 is LNHDA and CDR2 SQIVND (reference sequence). This CDR3 has 14 residues. This sample was included in a study of cytomegalovirus exposure and HLA in healthy donors. Study information: The roughly 100 million unique TCR beta sequences, from 150 million to 200 million T cells, were found by an earlier analysis.

Study-level findings and limits: More clonal expansion characterized HLA-associated TCR beta chains than equally common others in a later analysis. The classifier reportedly diagnosed cytomegalovirus status with high specificity and sensitivity.

The chain has TRBV19 and TRBJ2-7; the match to TRBD1 covers 9 bases. Material for sequencing was PBMCs. The clonotype comes from a man aged 40-49 years in good health and CMV-seronegative. CDR3 region: CASSLGQGSYEQYF. In DNA form, the CDR3 reads TGTGCCAGTAGTCTCGGACAGGGGTCCTACGAGCAGTACTTC.